This paragraph reports one T cell receptor (beta chain). These data originate in a study of CD8+ T cells in alopecia areata. Treatment defined: oral pan-JAK inhibitor, 5-10 mg twice daily. Reverse transcription of extracted RNA yielded cDNA, which provided the sequencing template. Here immunoSEQ multiplex PCR was the method, and the copy in TCRdb shows in-frame clones only, minus some. The sample yields about 120,000 clones, 53% seen once. V lost 3 bases to trimming and J lost 8 bases, with 13 bases between them. CDR3 size: 12 residues. The V gene's germline CDR1 is GTSNPN and CDR2 SVGIG (reference sequence).

This clonotype originated in a human donor with alopecia areata. The V and J genes are TRBV30 and TRBJ1-1; D unclear. The starting material was CD4+ T cells sorted from blood, obtained at week 4, from a patient treated with tofacitinib. The CDR3 sequence: CAWRVLGLEAFF. The CDR3 DNA reads TGTGCCTGGAGGGTTTTAGGGTTGGAAGCTTTCTTT.